The 30 T cell receptor beta chains given below trace back to one sample, sequenced in a study of blood T cell repertoires in COVID-19. The repertoire was sequenced with immunoSEQ multiplex PCR; TCRdb's copy has only in-frame clones and lacks some. The sample gives approximately 200,000 clones, about 83% of which show up once; 7% to 10% is in the top ten. Sequenced sample: PBMCs or T cells enriched from blood (not recorded which). These receptors originate from a woman between 25 and 40 years old who had recovered from COVID-19.

The chain carries TRBV28 and TRBJ2-5; 7 bases are a match to TRBD1. The CDR3 totals 15 residues. Germline CDR1 is MDHEN and CDR2 is SYDVKM. Trimming took 6 bases from V and 5 from J; bases not matched to a gene: 12. The DNA of the CDR3 is TGTGCCAGCAGCCTACCCGGGACAGCGATGGAGACCCAGTACTTC. It codes for CASSLPGTAMETQYF.

V is TRBV27 and J is TRBJ2-3; D is perhaps TRBD1 (6 bases). V lost 8 bases and J 4 bases, leaving 13 bases between the germline ends. Germline V CDR1 and CDR2: MNHEY, SMNVEV (reference sequence). The CDR3 runs 13 residues. The DNA for the CDR3 is TGTGCCAGCTGGGGGCTATCGCCAGATACGCAGTATTTT. This gives the protein CASWGLSPDTQYF.

The CDR3 sequence: CASSQLGLDTDTQYF. The CDR3 DNA follows: TGCGCCAGCAGCCAATTAGGACTAGACACAGATACGCAGTATTTT. The chain carries TRBV4-1 and TRBJ2-3, with 7 bases fitting TRBD2. The germline gives CDR1 MGHRA, CDR2 YSYEKL. V dropped 2 bases and J dropped 2; count of bases not matched to a gene: 4. CDR3 length equals 15 residues.

The rearrangement joins TRBV24-1 to TRBJ2-2, with TRBD1 identical over 11 bases. This CDR3 spans 17 amino acids. V was pared by 0 bases and J by 7 bases, with 6 bases of the junction left unmatched. CDR1 is KGHDR and CDR2 is SFDVKD in the germline V gene. The CDR3 region has the DNA TGTGCCACCAGTGATTTGTTCGGACAGGGGGCGAACGGGGAGCTGTTTTTT. Encoded protein: CATSDLFGQGANGELFF.

V gene TRBV27 combines with J gene TRBJ2-1; 10 positions agree with TRBD2. The CDR3 has 16 amino acids. Germline V gene data show CDR1 as MNHEY and CDR2 as SMNVEV (reference sequence). V lost 5 bases, J lost 7 bases, and 11 bases stayed unmatched. The CDR3 DNA sequence: TGTGCCAGCAGTCTCCATCCGGGACTAGCGTGGAATGAGCAGTTCTTC. Translation: CASSLHPGLAWNEQFF.

The J gene is TRBJ2-1, the V gene TRBV19; weak D call: TRBD1 (6 bases). Germline lookup yields CDR1 LNHDA and CDR2 SQIVND (reference sequence). Between the trimmed V and J ends, which lost 7 bases and 7 bases, there was a span of 23 bases. This CDR3 is built from 16 residues. CDR3 coding DNA: TGTGCCAGTAACTCAGGACAGAGGAGGAGTCGGAATGAGCAGTTCTTC. Its protein is CASNSGQRRSRNEQFF.

The V gene is TRBV28, the J gene TRBJ2-7; TRBD1 matches at 7 bases. From germline, CDR1 is MDHEN and CDR2 SYDVKM. CDR3 length equals 15 residues. V lost 7 bases and J lost 5; bases outside the gene matches: 14. CDR3 loop: CASIIRQGPLDEQYF. In DNA, the CDR3 is TGTGCCAGCATTATAAGACAGGGCCCCCTAGACGAGCAGTACTTC. Full variable domain (remainder filled in from reference TRBV28 and TRBJ2-7): DVKVTQSSRYLVKRTGEKVFLECVQDMDHENMFWYRQDPGLGLRLIYFSYDVKMKEKGDIPEGYSVSREKKERFSLILESASTNQTSMYLCASIIRQGPLDEQYFGPGTRLTVT.

A single count supports this clone. This chain links TRBV9 with TRBJ2-1, with D possibly TRBD1 on 7 matching bases. Germline V gene lookup returns CDR1 SGDLS and CDR2 YYNGEE. This CDR3 spans 15 amino acids. V was shortened by 4 bases and J by 1 base, with 12 bases between the two germline ends. CDR3 sequence: CASSQEGASYNEQFF. The CDR3 DNA reads as TGTGCCAGCAGCCAGGAGGGGGCTTCCTACAATGAGCAGTTCTTC.

The rearrangement links TRBV7-2 to TRBJ1-6; TRBD1 might be the D (5 bases). There are 16 residues in the CDR3. Germline CDR1 SGHTA, CDR2 FQGNSA. Trimming pared 3 bases from V and 9 bases from J, leaving 18 bases between. CDR3 loop: CASSFPTGAGASPLHF. CDR3 sequence (DNA): TGTGCCAGCAGCTTTCCAACAGGAGCCGGAGCTTCACCCCTCCACTTT. Full variable domain (remainder filled in from reference TRBV7-2 and TRBJ1-6): GAGVSQSPSNKVTEKGKDVELRCDPISGHTALYWYRQSLGQGLEFLIYFQGNSAPDKSGLPSDRFSAERTGGSVSTLTIQRTQQEDSAVYLCASSFPTGAGASPLHFGNGTRLTVT.

The rearrangement links TRBV6-5 to TRBJ2-7, with D tentatively TRBD1 (5 bases). Trimming removed 5 bases from V and 4 bases from J, with 12 bases in between. CDR3 length equals 13 residues. CDR1 is MNHEY, CDR2 SVGAGI, per germline. CDR3 protein: CASSTPKGYEQYF. CDR3 nucleotides: TGTGCCAGCAGTACACCCAAGGGGTACGAGCAGTACTTC.

In nucleotides, the CDR3 is TGTGCCATCACCGGGAGGGGCTACAATGAGCAGTTCTTC. It yields the protein CAITGRGYNEQFF. The rearrangement uses TRBV10-3 and TRBJ2-1; 8 nucleotides align to TRBD2. The junction had 2 bases not matched to a gene; V was cut back by 7 bases and J by 3 bases. Germline values: CDR1 ENHRY, CDR2 SYGVKD. The CDR3 spans 13 residues.

The V and J genes are TRBV6-2 or TRBV6-3 and TRBJ1-1; D gene ambiguous. The CDR3 is made up of 14 amino acids. V lost 4 bases to trimming and J lost 11 bases, with 20 bases between them. Germline loops: CDR1 MNHEY, CDR2 SVGEGT. The CDR3 DNA sequence: TGTGCCAGCAGTTTGAACAGAAACTCGGGATGGGCTTTCTTT. Translated, it gives CASSLNRNSGWAFF.

This sequence joins TRBV5-1 and TRBJ2-4, with 9 bases lining up with TRBD1. With 5 bases clipped from V and 2 bases from J, the junction kept 11 bases outside the gene matches. The CDR3 covers 17 residues. CDR1 and CDR2 (germline): SGHRS, YFSETQ. CDR3 DNA: TGCGCCAGCAGTTCCGGGACAGGGACAGGATCCAAAAACATTCAGTACTTC. This sequence encodes CASSSGTGTGSKNIQYF.

The rearrangement links TRBV5-4 to TRBJ2-5; TRBD1 matches 7 bases. This CDR3 contains 13 residues. V trimming: 3 bases; J trimming: 3 bases; junction bases outside the gene matches: 2. Germline loops: CDR1 SGHNT, CDR2 YYREEE (reference sequence). This CDR3 reads CASSSGTEETQYF. The CDR3 nucleotides are TGTGCCAGCAGCTCCGGGACAGAAGAGACCCAGTACTTC.

This clone was picked up one time. The J gene is TRBJ2-2, the V gene TRBV24-1; D possibly corresponds to TRBD2 (7 bases). This CDR3 spans 12 amino acids. CDR1 is KGHDR, CDR2 SFDVKD, per germline. V was clipped by 5 bases and J by 13 bases, with 13 bases between them. This chain's CDR3 is CATSATGRVLFF. For the CDR3, the DNA is TGTGCCACCAGTGCTACAGGGAGGGTGCTGTTTTTT.

The genes are TRBV10-3 and TRBJ2-2; TRBD2 is a possible D gene (5 bases). The CDR3 is 13 residues long. Germline assignment: CDR1 ENHRY and CDR2 SYGVKD. Trimming removed 6 bases at V and 0 bases at J, with 5 bases between. The CDR3 bases are TGTGCCATCAGCGGGGCGAACACCGGGGAGCTGTTTTTT. Translated: CAISGANTGELFF.

As DNA, the CDR3 is TGTGCCAGCAGACTAGCGGGAGGTTACGGTGAGCAGTTCTTC. Translated, it gives CASRLAGGYGEQFF. This chain connects TRBV6-6 to TRBJ2-1; 12 nucleotides line up with TRBD2. CDR1 is MNHNY, CDR2 SVGAGI, per germline (reference sequence). After removal of 6 bases from V and 9 bases from J, the junction contained 6 bases not matched to a gene. The CDR3 is made up of 14 amino acids.

The J gene is TRBJ1-1, the V gene TRBV5-5, with D unresolved. CDR1 is SGHKS, CDR2 YYEKEE, per germline (reference sequence). The CDR3 has 15 residues. Trimming left V 4 bases short and J 3 bases short, with 16 bases between. CDR3 residues: CASSAVSRRYTEAFF. Written as DNA, the CDR3 is TGTGCCAGCAGCGCCGTTTCTCGGAGATACACTGAAGCTTTCTTT.

V is TRBV29-1 and J is TRBJ2-2; tentatively, D is TRBD1 (6 bases). V was clipped by 8 bases and J by 4 bases, with 14 bases between them. Germline V gene sequence: CDR1 SQVTM, CDR2 ANQGSEA. This CDR3 region has 13 residues. The CDR3 DNA follows: TGCAGCTTTAGGGCAGGGGTCACCGGGGAGCTGTTTTTT. Translating gives CSFRAGVTGELFF.

The chain employs TRBV28 and TRBJ1-5, with a possible D match to TRBD1 (5 bases). The CDR3 extends over 14 amino acids. The germline gives CDR1 MDHEN, CDR2 SYDVKM. V lost 3 bases and J 7 bases, leaving 13 bases between the germline ends. The CDR3 coding sequence is TGTGCCAGCAGTTTTGTCCTCCGACAGCAGCCCCAGCATTTT. Translation: CASSFVLRQQPQHF.

V usage is TRBV28 and J usage is TRBJ2-7, with 13 bases matching TRBD2. Looked up from germline, CDR1 is MDHEN and CDR2 is SYDVKM. There are 19 residues in the CDR3. The junction had 12 bases not matched to a gene; V was cut back by 2 bases and J by 2 bases. This CDR3 reads CASSLRTSGSPINPYEQYF. CDR3 in DNA: TGTGCCAGCAGTTTAAGGACTAGCGGGAGTCCGATAAATCCCTACGAGCAGTACTTC. Full variable domain (outside the CDR3, taken from reference TRBV28 and TRBJ2-7): DVKVTQSSRYLVKRTGEKVFLECVQDMDHENMFWYRQDPGLGLRLIYFSYDVKMKEKGDIPEGYSVSREKKERFSLILESASTNQTSMYLCASSLRTSGSPINPYEQYFGPGTRLTVT.

V gene TRBV13 combines with J gene TRBJ2-1; TRBD2 agrees at 7 bases. Germline V lookup: CDR1 PRHDT, CDR2 FYEKMQ (reference sequence). The CDR3 has 15 residues. V shed 1 base, J shed 5 bases, and the junction held 5 bases outside the gene matches. The CDR3 nucleotides are TGTGCCAGCAGCTTAGTAAGCGGGACCCACAATGAGCAGTTCTTC. Encoded protein: CASSLVSGTHNEQFF.

This clone was detected only a few times. This chain connects TRBV7-3 to TRBJ1-2; the match to TRBD1 covers 10 bases. V gave up 5 bases and J gave up 1 base; unmatched junction bases: 4. Germline CDR1 is SGHTA and CDR2 is FQGTGA. This CDR3 spans 15 amino acids. Written as DNA, the CDR3 is TGTGCCAGCAGCGCGGGACAGGGGAGTAACTATGGCTACACCTTC. Translation gives CASSAGQGSNYGYTF.

The J gene is TRBJ2-1, the V gene TRBV5-1; perhaps TRBD1 as D (6 bases). The CDR3 extends over 15 amino acids. Germline CDR1 and CDR2: SGHRS and YFSETQ. V lost 3 bases and J lost 5, with 15 bases in between. CDR3 amino acids: CASSWGWTDHNEQFF. The CDR3 DNA reads as TGCGCCAGCAGCTGGGGCTGGACAGACCACAATGAGCAGTTCTTC.

CDR3 sequence (DNA): TGTGCCAGCAGCTCAGGGACTAGCGGGAGTGGAGTGGGAGAGACCCAGTACTTC. Translated: CASSSGTSGSGVGETQYF. The chain couples TRBV7-9 to TRBJ2-5, with 14 bases that match TRBD2. Per the germline V gene, CDR1 is SEHNR and CDR2 is FQNEAQ (reference sequence). J was trimmed by 4 bases and V by 4 bases; bases with no gene match: 11. CDR3 length equals 18 residues. Looking up the rest from reference TRBV7-9 and TRBJ2-5 gives the full variable domain: DTGVSQNPRHKITKRGQNVTFRCDPISEHNRLYWYRQTLGQGPEFLTYFQNEAQLEKSRLLSDRFSAERPKGSFSTLEIQRTEQGDSAMYLCASSSGTSGSGVGETQYFGPGTRLLVL.

For the CDR3, the DNA is TGTGCCACCAGTGATCCGACTAGCGGGAGGGTAGATACGCAGTATTTT. It encodes CATSDPTSGRVDTQYF. This chain uses TRBV24-1 with TRBJ2-3; 14 bases map to TRBD2. This CDR3 has 16 residues. V lost 3 bases to trimming and J lost 5 bases; unmatched junction nucleotides: 3. Germline values: CDR1 KGHDR, CDR2 SFDVKD.

In this sample, this clone turned up once. The gene calls are TRBV18 and TRBJ2-7; 11 nucleotides match TRBD2. This CDR3 is 15 amino acids long. The germline V gene encodes CDR1 KGHSH and CDR2 LQKENI. J was trimmed by 5 bases and V by 3 bases; bases with no gene match: 6. CDR3 loop: CASSPLTSGTDEQYF. CDR3 DNA: TGTGCCAGCTCACCCCTGACTAGCGGGACTGACGAGCAGTACTTC. Supplemented by reference TRBV18 and TRBJ2-7, the full variable domain reads NAGVMQNPRHLVRRRGQEARLRCSPMKGHSHVYWYRQLPEEGLKFMVYLQKENIIDESGMPKERFSAEFPKEGPSILRIQQVVRGDSAAYFCASSPLTSGTDEQYFGPGTRLTVT.

V gene TRBV11-3 combines with J gene TRBJ2-1; 7 bases align to TRBD2. V lost 5 bases, J lost 1 base, and 8 bases stayed unmatched. The CDR3 covers 16 residues. Looked up from germline, CDR1 is SGHNT and CDR2 is YENEEA. The CDR3 protein is CASSHVPSGSYNEQFF. The DNA for the CDR3 is TGTGCCAGCAGCCACGTGCCTAGCGGATCCTACAATGAGCAGTTCTTC.

To note about this clone: Other nucleotide sequences in the sample specify the same CDR3. This chain links TRBV18 with TRBJ2-7; 9 nucleotides agree with TRBD1. Per the germline V gene, CDR1 is KGHSH and CDR2 is LQKENI. The junction had 9 bases not matched to a gene; V was cut back by 6 bases and J by 3 bases. The CDR3 has 15 residues. CDR3 DNA sequence: TGTGCCAGCTCCCCCCCTCCGGGACAGGGCTACGAGCAGTACTTC. Residues: CASSPPPGQGYEQYF.

The chain couples TRBV3-1 (or the pseudogene TRBV3-2) to TRBJ2-1; D may be TRBD2 (6 bases). The CDR3 consists of 15 residues. Germline loops: CDR1 LGHDT, CDR2 YNNKEL (reference sequence). Trimming left V 4 bases short and J 7 bases short, with 17 bases between. The CDR3 region has the DNA TGTGCCAGCAGCCTAGAAATCGGGACTTCTAATGAGCAGTTCTTC. Protein product: CASSLEIGTSNEQFF.